This T cell receptor (beta chain) stems from a study of patients and donors after allogeneic stem cell transplantation. This clonotype has more than one count but fewer than ten. Trimming stripped 1 base from V and 7 bases from J, with 12 bases between. The CDR3 has 14 amino acids. Germline values: CDR1 SGHRS, CDR2 YFSETQ. TCRdb analysed the RT-PCR reads with MiXCR anew, one entry per CDR3 protein. The sample has some 24,000 distinct CDR3 sequences; about 42% are singletons. The TCR was taken from a human donor who was either an allogeneic HSCT recipient or a stem cell or donor lymphocyte infusion donor (not recorded which). It is not recorded whose cells these are; they may come from a transplant donor. The V call is TRBV5-1, the J call TRBJ1-5; D remains unclear. Sequences were obtained from blood, either unsorted or a sorted T cell fraction (not recorded which). In DNA form, the CDR3 reads TGCGCCAGCAGCTTGTACCAATCCGGCCAGCCCCAGCATTTT. Its translation is CASSLYQSGQPQHF.